This TCR beta chain originates from a study of shared clonotypes between healthy human individuals. As for the study in general: Serving as donors were a couple of women and a few men, whose ages spanned 18 to 49.

Sequencing was performed with immunoSEQ multiplex PCR; in TCRdb, only in-frame clones are kept and a portion is missing. The profile shows under 600,000 clones, around 78% of them singletons. Germline assignment: CDR1 SGDLS and CDR2 YYNGEE. This CDR3 region has 14 residues. The J segment lost 7 bases and the V segment lost 2 bases, leaving 5 bases of the junction unmatched. This clone was recorded once. Its antigen is as yet unknown. The study, taken as a whole, reports: A limitation of the genetic and exposure-history diversity represented arose from few donors.

V and J are TRBV9 and TRBJ2-1; TRBD1 agrees at 8 bases. The sequence was collected from a woman in her forties in good health. Some clones in this sample may be carry-over from other donors' samples. Sequencing input: PBMCs. The CDR3 region is CASSVDRGGNEQFF. CDR3 in DNA: TGTGCCAGCAGCGTCGACAGGGGTGGGAATGAGCAGTTCTTC.